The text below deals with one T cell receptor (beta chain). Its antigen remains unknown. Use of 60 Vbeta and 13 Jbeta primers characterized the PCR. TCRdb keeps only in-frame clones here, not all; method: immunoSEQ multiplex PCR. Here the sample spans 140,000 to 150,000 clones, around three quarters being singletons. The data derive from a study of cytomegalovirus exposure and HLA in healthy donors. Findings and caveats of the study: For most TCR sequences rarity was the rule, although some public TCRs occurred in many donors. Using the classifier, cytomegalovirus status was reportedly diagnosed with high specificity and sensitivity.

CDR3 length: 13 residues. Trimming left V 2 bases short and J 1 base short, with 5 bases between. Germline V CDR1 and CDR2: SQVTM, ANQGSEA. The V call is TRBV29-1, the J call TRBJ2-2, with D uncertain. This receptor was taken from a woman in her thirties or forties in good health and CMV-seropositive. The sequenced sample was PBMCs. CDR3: CSVELQNTGELFF. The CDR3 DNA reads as TGCAGCGTTGAATTACAGAACACCGGGGAGCTGTTTTTT.